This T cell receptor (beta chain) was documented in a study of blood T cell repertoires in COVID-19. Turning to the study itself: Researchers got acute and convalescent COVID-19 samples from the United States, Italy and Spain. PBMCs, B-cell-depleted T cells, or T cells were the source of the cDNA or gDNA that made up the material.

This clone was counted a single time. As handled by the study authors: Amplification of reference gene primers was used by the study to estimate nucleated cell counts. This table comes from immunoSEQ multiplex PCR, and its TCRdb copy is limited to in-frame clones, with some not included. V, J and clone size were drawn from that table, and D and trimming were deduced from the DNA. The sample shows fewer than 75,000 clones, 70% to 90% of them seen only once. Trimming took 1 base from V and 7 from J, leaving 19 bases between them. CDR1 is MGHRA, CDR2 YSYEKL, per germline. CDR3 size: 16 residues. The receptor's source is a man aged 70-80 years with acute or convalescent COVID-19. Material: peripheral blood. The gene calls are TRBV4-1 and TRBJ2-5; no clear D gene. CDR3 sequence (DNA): TGCGCCAGCAGCCAAGCGGCGGAGCCGGTGGTGAGGACCCAGTACTTC. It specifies CASSQAAEPVVRTQYF.